This TCR beta chain was documented in a study of blood T cell repertoires in COVID-19. Study background: Sources were T cells, B-cell-depleted T cells, or PBMCs; the material itself was cDNA or gDNA.

The assay was immunoSEQ multiplex PCR, and TCRdb's table has in-frame clones only and misses some. The repertoire holds approximately 150,000 clones, with around four fifths as singletons. Germline V gene sequence: CDR1 MDHEN, CDR2 SYDVKM. This CDR3 contains 13 residues. Concerning this clone: An end of the junction differs from the germline gene, which may be a read error. This sample includes further DNA sequences coding for the same CDR3.

This TCR was sampled from a man aged 70-80 years with acute or convalescent COVID-19. The chain recombines TRBV28 with TRBJ1-4; D possibly corresponds to TRBD1 (5 bases). Sequencing input: peripheral blood. The chain's CDR3 is CASTRVFNEKLFF. The CDR3 bases are TGTGCCAGCACCAGGGTATTTAATGAAAAATTGTTTTTT.